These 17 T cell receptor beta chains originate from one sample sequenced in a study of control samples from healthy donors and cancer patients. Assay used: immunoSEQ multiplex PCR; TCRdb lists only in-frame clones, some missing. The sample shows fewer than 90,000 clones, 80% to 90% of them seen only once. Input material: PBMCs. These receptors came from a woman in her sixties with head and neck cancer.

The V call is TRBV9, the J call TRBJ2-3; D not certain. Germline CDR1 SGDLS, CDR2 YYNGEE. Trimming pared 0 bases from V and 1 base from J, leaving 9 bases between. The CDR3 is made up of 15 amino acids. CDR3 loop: CASSVDGVGTDTQYF. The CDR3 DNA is TGTGCCAGCAGCGTAGATGGGGTCGGCACAGATACGCAGTATTTT. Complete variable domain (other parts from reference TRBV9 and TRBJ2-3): DSGVTQTPKHLITATGQRVTLRCSPRSGDLSVYWYQQSLDQGLQFLIQYYNGEERAKGNILERFSAQQFPDLHSELNLSSLELGDSALYFCASSVDGVGTDTQYFGPGTRLTVL.

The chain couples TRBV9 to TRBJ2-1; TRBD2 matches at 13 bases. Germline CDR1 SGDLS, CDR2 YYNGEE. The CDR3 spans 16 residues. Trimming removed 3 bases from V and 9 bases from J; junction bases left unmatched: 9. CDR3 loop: CASSAIGLAGATEQFF. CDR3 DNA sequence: TGTGCCAGCAGCGCTATTGGACTAGCGGGAGCCACTGAGCAGTTCTTC.

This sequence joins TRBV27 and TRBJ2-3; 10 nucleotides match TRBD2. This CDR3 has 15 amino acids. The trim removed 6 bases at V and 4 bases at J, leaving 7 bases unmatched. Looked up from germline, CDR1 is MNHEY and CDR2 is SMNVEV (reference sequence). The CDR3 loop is CASRQLAGRADTQYF. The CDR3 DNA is TGTGCCAGCAGACAACTAGCGGGAAGGGCAGATACGCAGTATTTT.

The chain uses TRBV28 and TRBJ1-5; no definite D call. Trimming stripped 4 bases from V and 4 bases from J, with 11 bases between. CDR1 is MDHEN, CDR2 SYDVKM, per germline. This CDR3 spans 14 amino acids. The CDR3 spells CASSSGVRNQPQHF. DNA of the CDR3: TGTGCCAGCAGTTCCGGGGTGAGAAATCAGCCCCAGCATTTT.

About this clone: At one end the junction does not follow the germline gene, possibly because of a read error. The CDR3 spells CASSLSSGMGNTGELFF. As DNA, the CDR3 is TGTGCTAGCAGCTTATCCAGCGGGATGGGAAACACCGGGGAGCTGTTTTTT. V gene TRBV7-7 combines with J gene TRBJ2-2; 7 bases match TRBD2. CDR1 and CDR2 from the germline V gene are SSHAT and FNYEAQ (reference sequence). The CDR3 sequence is 17 residues long.

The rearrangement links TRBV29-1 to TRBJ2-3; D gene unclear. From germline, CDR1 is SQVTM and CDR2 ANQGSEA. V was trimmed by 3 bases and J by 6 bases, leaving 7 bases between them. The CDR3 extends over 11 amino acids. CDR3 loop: CSVDSGDTQYF. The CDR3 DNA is TGCAGCGTTGACTCTGGGGATACGCAGTATTTT.

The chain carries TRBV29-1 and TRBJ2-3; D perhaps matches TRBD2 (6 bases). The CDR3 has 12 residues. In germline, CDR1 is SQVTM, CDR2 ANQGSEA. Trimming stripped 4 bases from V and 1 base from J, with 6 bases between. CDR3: CSVGEGTDTQYF. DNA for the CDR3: TGCAGCGTTGGGGAGGGCACAGATACGCAGTATTTT.

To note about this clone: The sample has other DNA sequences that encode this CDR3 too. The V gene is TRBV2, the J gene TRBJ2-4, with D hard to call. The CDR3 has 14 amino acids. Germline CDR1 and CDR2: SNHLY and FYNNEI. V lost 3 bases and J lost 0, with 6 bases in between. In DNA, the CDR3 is TGTGCCAGCAGTGAGAGTCTAGCCAAAAACATTCAGTACTTC. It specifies CASSESLAKNIQYF.

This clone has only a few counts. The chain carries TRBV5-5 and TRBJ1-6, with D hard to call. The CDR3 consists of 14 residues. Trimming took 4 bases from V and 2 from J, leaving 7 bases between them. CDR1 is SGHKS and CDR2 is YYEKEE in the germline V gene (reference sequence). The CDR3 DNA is TGTGCCAGCAGCCAAGCCACCTATAATTCACCCCTCCACTTT. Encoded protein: CASSQATYNSPLHF.

The DNA of the CDR3 is TGTGCCAGCAGCCTCACAACCGGGACTAATTACTTC. This gives the protein CASSLTTGTNYF. V usage is TRBV5-6 and J usage is TRBJ2-5; 7 bases fit TRBD2. V shed 4 bases and J 14 bases; nucleotides not matched to a gene: 11. This CDR3 contains 12 residues. CDR1 is SGHDT and CDR2 is YYEEEE in the germline V gene.

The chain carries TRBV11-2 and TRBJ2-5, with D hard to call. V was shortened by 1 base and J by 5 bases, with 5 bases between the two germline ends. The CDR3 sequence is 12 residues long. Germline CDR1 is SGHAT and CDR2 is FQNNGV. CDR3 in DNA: TGTGCCAGCAGCTTAGGGGTGGAGACCCAGTACTTC. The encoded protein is CASSLGVETQYF.

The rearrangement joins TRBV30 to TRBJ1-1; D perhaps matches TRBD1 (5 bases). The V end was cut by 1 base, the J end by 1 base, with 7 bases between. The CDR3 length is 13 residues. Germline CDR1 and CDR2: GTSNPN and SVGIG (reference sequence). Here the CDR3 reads CAWSGGPNTEAFF. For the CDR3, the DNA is TGTGCCTGGAGTGGGGGCCCGAACACTGAAGCTTTCTTT.

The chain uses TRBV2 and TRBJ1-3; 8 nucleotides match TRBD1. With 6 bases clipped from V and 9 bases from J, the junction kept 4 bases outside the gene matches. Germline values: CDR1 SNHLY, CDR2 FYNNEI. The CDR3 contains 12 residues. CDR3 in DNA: TGTGCCAGCAGGGGACAGGTGATCACCATATATTTT. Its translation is CASRGQVITIYF.

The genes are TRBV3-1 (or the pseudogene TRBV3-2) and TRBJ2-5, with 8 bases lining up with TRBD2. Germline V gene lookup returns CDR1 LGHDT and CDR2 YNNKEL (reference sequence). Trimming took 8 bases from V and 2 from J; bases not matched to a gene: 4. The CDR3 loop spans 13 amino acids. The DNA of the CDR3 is TGTGCCAGCGGGTTAGCGGGACAAGAGACCCAGTACTTC. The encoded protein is CASGLAGQETQYF.

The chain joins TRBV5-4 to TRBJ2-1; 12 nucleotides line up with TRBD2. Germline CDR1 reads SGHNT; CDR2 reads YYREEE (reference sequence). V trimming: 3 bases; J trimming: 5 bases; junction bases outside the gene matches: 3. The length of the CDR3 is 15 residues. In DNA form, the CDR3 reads TGTGCCAGCAGCTCAAGACTAGCGGGGGACAATGAGCAGTTCTTC. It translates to CASSSRLAGDNEQFF.

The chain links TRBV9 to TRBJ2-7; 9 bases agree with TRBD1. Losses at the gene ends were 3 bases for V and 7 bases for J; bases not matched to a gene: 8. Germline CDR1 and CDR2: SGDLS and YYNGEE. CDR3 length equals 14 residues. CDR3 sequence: CASSAGQGLGEQYF. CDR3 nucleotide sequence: TGTGCCAGCAGCGCGGGACAGGGATTGGGGGAGCAGTACTTC.

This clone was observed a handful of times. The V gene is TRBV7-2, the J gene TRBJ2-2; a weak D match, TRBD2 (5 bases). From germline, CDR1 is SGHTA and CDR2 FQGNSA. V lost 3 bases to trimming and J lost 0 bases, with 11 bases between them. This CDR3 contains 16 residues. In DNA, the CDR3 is TGTGCCAGCAGCTTGATGACTACAACGAACACCGGGGAGCTGTTTTTT. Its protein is CASSLMTTTNTGELFF. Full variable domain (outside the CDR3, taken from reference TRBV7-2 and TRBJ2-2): GAGVSQSPSNKVTEKGKDVELRCDPISGHTALYWYRQSLGQGLEFLIYFQGNSAPDKSGLPSDRFSAERTGGSVSTLTIQRTQQEDSAVYLCASSLMTTTNTGELFFGEGSRLTVL.